This T cell receptor beta chain appears in the sequencing data of a study of blood T cell repertoires in COVID-19. This clone was observed a single time. The V gene's germline CDR1 is PRHDT and CDR2 FYEKMQ (reference sequence). J lost 2 bases, V lost 4 bases, and 5 bases had no gene match. The CDR3 spans 16 residues. Measured with immunoSEQ multiplex PCR; TCRdb has only the in-frame clones, and not every one. The sample contains around 400,000 clones, approximately 87% of which appear only once. This TCR was recovered from a woman aged 55-75 years with COVID-19, enrolled during active disease. This rearrangement joins TRBV13 to TRBJ1-1; 12 bases are a match to TRBD1. Sequences were obtained from peripheral blood. In DNA form, the CDR3 reads TGTGCCAGCAGCTCCCGGGACAGGGGGCGCAACACTGAAGCTTTCTTT. This codes for CASSSRDRGRNTEAFF.